The entry below gives a single T cell receptor beta chain sequence along with its context. The data were produced by immunoSEQ multiplex PCR, yet TCRdb's version contains in-frame clones alone and is incomplete. This table holds under 90,000 clones, 85% to 95% found once. This entry comes from a study of technical replicates of blood from a few donors. This CDR3 region has 13 residues. Germline trimming cut 6 bases from V and 4 bases from J; bases unmatched to any gene: 6. From germline, CDR1 is MNHNY and CDR2 SVGAGI (reference sequence). This chain joins TRBV6-6 and TRBJ2-7, with TRBD1 matching over 7 bases. The sequenced material came from T cells isolated from PBMCs. The source of this sequence is a human donor in good health. In nucleotides, the CDR3 is TGTGCCAGCAGAGAAATACAGGGGTACGAGCAGTACTTC. Translating gives CASREIQGYEQYF.